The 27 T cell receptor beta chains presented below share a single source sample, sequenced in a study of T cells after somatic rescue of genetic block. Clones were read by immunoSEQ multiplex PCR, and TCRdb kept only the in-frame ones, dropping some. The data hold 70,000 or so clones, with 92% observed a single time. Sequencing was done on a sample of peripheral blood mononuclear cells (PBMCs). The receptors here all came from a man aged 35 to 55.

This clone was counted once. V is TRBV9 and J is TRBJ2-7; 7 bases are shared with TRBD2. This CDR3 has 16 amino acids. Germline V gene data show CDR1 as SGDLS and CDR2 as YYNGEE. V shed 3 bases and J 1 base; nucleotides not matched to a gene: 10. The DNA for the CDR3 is TGTGCCAGCAGCGCCGCAGGGCGGGAGAGGTCCTACGAGCAGTACTTC. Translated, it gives CASSAAGRERSYEQYF.

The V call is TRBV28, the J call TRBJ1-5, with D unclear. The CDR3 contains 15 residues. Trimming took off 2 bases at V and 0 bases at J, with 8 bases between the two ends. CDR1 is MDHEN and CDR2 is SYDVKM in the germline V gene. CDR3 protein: CASSLGEYSNQPQHF. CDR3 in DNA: TGTGCCAGCAGTTTAGGGGAATATAGCAATCAGCCCCAGCATTTT.

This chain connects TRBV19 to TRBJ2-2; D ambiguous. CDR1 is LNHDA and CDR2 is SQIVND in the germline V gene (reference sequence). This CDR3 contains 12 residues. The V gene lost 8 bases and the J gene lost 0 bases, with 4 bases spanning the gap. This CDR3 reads CASDANTGELFF. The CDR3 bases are TGTGCCAGTGATGCGAACACCGGGGAGCTGTTTTTT.

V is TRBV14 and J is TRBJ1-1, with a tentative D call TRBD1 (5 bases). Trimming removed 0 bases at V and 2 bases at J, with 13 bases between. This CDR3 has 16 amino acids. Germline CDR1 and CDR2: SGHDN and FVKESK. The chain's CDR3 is CASSQEGVTTNTEAFF. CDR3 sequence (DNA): TGTGCCAGCAGCCAAGAGGGGGTAACGACAAACACTGAAGCTTTCTTT. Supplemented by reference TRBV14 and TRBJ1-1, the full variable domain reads EAGVTQFPSHSVIEKGQTVTLRCDPISGHDNLYWYRRVMGKEIKFLLHFVKESKQDESGMPNNRFLAERTGGTYSTLKVQPAELEDSGVYFCASSQEGVTTNTEAFFGQGTRLTVV.

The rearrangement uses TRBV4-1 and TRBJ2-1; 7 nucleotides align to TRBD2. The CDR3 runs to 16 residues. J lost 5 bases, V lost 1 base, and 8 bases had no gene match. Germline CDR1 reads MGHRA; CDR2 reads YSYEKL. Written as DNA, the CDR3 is TGCGCCAGCAGCCAAGTTGGGAGGGGAGGTGACAATGAGCAGTTCTTC. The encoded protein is CASSQVGRGGDNEQFF.

This CDR3 is CASTYSGELFF. In nucleotides, the CDR3 is TGTGCCAGCACTTATTCCGGGGAGCTGTTTTTT. The chain recombines TRBV6-5 with TRBJ2-2; D call uncertain. This CDR3 is 11 amino acids long. Trimming stripped 7 bases from V and 6 bases from J, with 6 bases between. The germline CDR1 and CDR2 sequences are MNHEY and SVGAGI.

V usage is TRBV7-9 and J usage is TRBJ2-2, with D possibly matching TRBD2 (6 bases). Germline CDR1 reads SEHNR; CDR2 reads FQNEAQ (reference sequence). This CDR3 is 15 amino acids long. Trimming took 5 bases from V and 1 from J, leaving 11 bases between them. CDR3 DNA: TGTGCCAGCAGCCTCTTCGGGGGGAACACCGGGGAGCTGTTTTTT. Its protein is CASSLFGGNTGELFF.

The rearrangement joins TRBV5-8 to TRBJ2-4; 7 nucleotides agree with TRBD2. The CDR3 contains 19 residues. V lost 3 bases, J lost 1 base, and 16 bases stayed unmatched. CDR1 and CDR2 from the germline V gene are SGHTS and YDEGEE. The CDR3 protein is CASSWPRFAAGDAKNIQYF. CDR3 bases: TGTGCCAGCAGCTGGCCGCGGTTCGCGGCGGGGGATGCCAAAAACATTCAGTACTTC.

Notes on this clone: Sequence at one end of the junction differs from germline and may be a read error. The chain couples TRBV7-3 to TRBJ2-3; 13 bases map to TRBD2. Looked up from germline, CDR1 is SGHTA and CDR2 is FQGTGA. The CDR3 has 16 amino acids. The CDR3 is CASSITSGGVTDTQYF. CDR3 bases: TGTGCCAGCAGCATAACTAGCGGGGGGGTCACAGATACGCAGTATTTT. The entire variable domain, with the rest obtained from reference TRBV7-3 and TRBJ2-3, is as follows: GAGVSQTPSNKVTEKGKYVELRCDPISGHTALYWYRQSLGQGPEFLIYFQGTGAADDSGLPNDRFFAVRPEGSVSTLKIQRTERGDSAVYLCASSITSGGVTDTQYFGPGTRLTVL.

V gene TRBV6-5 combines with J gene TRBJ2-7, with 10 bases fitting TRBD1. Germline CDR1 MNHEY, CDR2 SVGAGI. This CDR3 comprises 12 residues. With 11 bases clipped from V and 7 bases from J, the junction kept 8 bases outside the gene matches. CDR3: CASSRTGGEQYF. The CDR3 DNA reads TGTGCCTCCAGTAGGACAGGGGGAGAGCAGTACTTC.

For the CDR3, the DNA is TGTGCCAGCAGCTGGAGGGGGGGCCTAAGCTACGAGCAGTACTTC. This translates into CASSWRGGLSYEQYF. V and J are TRBV7-9 and TRBJ2-7; tentative D call: TRBD2 (7 bases). Germline V gene lookup returns CDR1 SEHNR and CDR2 FQNEAQ (reference sequence). The CDR3 runs to 15 residues. Trimming left V 4 bases short and J 3 bases short, with 16 bases between.

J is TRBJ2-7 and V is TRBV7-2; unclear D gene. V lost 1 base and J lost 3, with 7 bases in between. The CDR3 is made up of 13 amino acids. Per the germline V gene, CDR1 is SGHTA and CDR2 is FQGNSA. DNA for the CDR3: TGTGCCAGCAGCTTAGATGGGAACTACGAGCAGTACTTC. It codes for CASSLDGNYEQYF. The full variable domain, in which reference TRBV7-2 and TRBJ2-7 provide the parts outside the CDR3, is GAGVSQSPSNKVTEKGKDVELRCDPISGHTALYWYRQSLGQGLEFLIYFQGNSAPDKSGLPSDRFSAERTGGSVSTLTIQRTQQEDSAVYLCASSLDGNYEQYFGPGTRLTVT.

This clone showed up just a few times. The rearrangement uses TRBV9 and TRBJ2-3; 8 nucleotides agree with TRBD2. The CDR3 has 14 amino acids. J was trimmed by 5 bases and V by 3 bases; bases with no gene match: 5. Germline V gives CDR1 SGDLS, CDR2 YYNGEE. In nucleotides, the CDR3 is TGTGCCAGCAGCGACCCGGGGGGGCGAGATACGCAGTATTTT. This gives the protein CASSDPGGRDTQYF.

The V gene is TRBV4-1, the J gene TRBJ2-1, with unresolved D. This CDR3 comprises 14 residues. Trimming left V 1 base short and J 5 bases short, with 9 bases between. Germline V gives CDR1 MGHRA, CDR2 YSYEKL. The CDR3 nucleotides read TGCGCCAGCAGCCAAGCAACCTCGAACAATGAGCAGTTCTTC. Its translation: CASSQATSNNEQFF.

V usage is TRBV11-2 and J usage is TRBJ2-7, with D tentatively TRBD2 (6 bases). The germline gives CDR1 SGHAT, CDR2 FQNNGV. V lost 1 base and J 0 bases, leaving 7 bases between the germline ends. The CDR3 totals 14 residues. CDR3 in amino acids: CASSLGTTSYEQYF. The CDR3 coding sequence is TGTGCCAGCAGCTTAGGGACTACCTCCTACGAGCAGTACTTC.

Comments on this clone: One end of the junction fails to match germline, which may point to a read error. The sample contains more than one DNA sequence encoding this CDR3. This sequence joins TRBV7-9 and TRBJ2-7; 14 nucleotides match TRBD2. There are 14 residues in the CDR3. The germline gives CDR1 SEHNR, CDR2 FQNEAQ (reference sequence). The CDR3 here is CASIGLAGGYEQYF. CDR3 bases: TGTGCCAGCATCGGACTAGCGGGGGGTTACGAACAGTACTTC.

The DNA of the CDR3 is TGTGCCAATCTCGGGAGGGGGAGGGGTAATCGCAATCAGCCCCAGCATTTT. It encodes CANLGRGRGNRNQPQHF. The rearrangement uses TRBV11-2 and TRBJ1-5; a possible D gene is TRBD1 (6 bases). CDR1 is SGHAT and CDR2 is FQNNGV in the germline V gene. CDR3 length: 17 amino acids. V lost 10 bases and J 2 bases, leaving 24 bases between the germline ends.

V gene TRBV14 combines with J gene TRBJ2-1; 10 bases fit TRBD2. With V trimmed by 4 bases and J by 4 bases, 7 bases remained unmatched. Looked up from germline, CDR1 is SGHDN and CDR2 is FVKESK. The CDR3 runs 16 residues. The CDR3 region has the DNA TGTGCCAGCAGCCTACCGGGACTAGCGAGTTACAATGAGCAGTTCTTC. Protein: CASSLPGLASYNEQFF.

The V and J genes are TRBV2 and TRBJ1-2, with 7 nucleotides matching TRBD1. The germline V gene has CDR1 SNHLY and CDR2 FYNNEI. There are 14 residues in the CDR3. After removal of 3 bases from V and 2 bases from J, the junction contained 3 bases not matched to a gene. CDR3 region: CASSDWGQNYGYTF. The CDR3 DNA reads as TGTGCCAGCAGTGATTGGGGACAGAACTATGGCTACACCTTC.

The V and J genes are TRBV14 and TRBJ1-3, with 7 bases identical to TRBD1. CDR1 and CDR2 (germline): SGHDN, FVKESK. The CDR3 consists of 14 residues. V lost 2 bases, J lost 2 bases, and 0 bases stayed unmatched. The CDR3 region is CASSQQGAGNTIYF. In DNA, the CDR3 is TGTGCCAGCAGCCAACAGGGGGCTGGAAACACCATATATTTT.

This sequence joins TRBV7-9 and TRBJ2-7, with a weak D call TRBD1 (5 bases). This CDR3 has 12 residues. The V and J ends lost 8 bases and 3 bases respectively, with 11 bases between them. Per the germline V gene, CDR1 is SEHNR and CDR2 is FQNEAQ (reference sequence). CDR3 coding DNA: TGTGCCAGCGGGGCAGCAGTCTACGAGCAGTACTTC. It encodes CASGAAVYEQYF.

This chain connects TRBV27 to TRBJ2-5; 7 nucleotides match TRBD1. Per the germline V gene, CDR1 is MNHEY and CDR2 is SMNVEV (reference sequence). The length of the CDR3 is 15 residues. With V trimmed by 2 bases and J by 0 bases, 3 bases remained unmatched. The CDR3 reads CASSLAGTDQETQYF. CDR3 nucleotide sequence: TGTGCCAGCAGTTTAGCAGGGACAGACCAAGAGACCCAGTACTTC.

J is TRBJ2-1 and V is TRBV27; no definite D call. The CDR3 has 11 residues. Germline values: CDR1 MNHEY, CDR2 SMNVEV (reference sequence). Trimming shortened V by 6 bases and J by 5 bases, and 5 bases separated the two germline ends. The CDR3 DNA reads TGTGCCAGCAGGGGCCACAATGAGCAGTTCTTC. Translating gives CASRGHNEQFF.

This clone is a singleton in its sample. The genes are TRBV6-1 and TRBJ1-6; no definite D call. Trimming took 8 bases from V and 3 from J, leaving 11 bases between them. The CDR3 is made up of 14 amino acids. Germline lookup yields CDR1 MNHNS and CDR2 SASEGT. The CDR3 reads CASRRQDYNSPLHF. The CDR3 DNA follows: TGTGCCAGCCGGCGGCAGGACTATAATTCACCCCTCCACTTT.

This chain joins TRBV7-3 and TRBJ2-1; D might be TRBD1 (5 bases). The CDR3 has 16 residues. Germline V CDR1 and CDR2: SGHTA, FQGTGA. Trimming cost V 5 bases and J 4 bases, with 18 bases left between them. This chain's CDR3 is CASSPGPGLRYNEQFF. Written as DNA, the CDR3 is TGTGCCAGCAGCCCAGGGCCTGGGCTCCGGTACAATGAGCAGTTCTTC.

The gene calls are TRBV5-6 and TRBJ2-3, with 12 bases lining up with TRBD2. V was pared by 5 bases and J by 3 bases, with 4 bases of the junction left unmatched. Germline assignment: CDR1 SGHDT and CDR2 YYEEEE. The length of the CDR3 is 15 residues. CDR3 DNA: TGTGCCAGCAGTTTCGGACTAGCGGGGACAGATACGCAGTATTTT. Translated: CASSFGLAGTDTQYF.

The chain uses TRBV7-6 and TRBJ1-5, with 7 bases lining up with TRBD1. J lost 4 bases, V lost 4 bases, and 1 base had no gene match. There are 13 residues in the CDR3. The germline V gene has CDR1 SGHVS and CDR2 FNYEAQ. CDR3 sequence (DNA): TGTGCCAGCAGCTCGGGACAGAATCAGCCCCAGCATTTT. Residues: CASSSGQNQPQHF. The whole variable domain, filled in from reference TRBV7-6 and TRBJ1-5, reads GAGVSQSPRYKVTKRGQDVALRCDPISGHVSLYWYRQALGQGPEFLTYFNYEAQQDKSGLPNDRFSAERPEGSISTLTIQRTEQRDSAMYRCASSSGQNQPQHFGDGTRLSIL.